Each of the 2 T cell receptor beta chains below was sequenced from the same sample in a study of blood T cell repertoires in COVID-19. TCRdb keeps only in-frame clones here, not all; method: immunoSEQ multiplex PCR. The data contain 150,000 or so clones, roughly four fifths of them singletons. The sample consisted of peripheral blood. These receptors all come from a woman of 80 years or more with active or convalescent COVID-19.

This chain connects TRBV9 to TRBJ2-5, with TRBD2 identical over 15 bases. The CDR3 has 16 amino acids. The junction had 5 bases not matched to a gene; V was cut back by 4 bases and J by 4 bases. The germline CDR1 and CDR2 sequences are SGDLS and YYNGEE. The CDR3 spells CASSSRTSGGGETQYF. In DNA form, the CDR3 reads TGTGCCAGCAGCTCAAGGACTAGCGGGGGGGGAGAGACCCAGTACTTC. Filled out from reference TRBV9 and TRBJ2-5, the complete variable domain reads DSGVTQTPKHLITATGQRVTLRCSPRSGDLSVYWYQQSLDQGLQFLIQYYNGEERAKGNILERFSAQQFPDLHSELNLSSLELGDSALYFCASSSRTSGGGETQYFGPGTRLLVL.

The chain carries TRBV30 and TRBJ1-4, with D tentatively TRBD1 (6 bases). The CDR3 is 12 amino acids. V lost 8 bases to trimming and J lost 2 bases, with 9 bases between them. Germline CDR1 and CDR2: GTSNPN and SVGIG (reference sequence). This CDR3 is CAHDRTNEKLFF. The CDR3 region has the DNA TGTGCCCACGACAGGACTAATGAAAAACTGTTTTTT.